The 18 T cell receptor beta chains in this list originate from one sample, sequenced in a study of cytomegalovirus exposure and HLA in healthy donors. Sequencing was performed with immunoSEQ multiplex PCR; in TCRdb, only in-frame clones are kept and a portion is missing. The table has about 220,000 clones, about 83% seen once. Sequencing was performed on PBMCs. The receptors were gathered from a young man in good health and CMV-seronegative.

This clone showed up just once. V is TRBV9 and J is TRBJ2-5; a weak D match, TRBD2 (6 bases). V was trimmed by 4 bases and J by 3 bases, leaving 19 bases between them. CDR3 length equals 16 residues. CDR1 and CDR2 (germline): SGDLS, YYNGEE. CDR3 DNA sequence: TGTGCCAGCAGCACCAACCCCCGACTAGTGGAAGAGACCCAGTACTTC. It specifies CASSTNPRLVEETQYF.

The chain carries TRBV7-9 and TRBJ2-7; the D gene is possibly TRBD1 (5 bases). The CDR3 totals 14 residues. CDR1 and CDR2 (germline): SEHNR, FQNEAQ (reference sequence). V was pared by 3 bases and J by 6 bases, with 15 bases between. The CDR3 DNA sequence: TGTGCCAGCAGCTTGCAGGGTCAAAGTGCCGAGCAGTACTTC. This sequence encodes CASSLQGQSAEQYF.

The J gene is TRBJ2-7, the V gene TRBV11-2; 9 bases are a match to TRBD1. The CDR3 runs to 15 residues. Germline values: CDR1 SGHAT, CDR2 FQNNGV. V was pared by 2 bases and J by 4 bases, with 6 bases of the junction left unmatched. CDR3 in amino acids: CASSLPDRGSYEQYF. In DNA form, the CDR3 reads TGTGCCAGCAGCTTACCGGACAGGGGATCTTACGAGCAGTACTTC.

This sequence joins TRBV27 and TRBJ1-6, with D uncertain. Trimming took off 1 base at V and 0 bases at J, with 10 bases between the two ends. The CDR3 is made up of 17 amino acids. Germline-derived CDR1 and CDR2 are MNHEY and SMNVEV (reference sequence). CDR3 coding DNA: TGTGCCAGCAGTTTATGGCTGAGAGGCTCCTATAATTCACCCCTCCACTTT. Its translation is CASSLWLRGSYNSPLHF.

CDR3 DNA: TGTGCCAGCAGCTTAGTACAGAGCTACGAGCAGTACTTC. This encodes CASSLVQSYEQYF. The chain joins TRBV7-9 to TRBJ2-7; no clear D gene. This CDR3 has 13 residues. Germline CDR1 and CDR2: SEHNR and FQNEAQ (reference sequence). V was shortened by 1 base and J by 3 bases, with 7 bases between the two germline ends.

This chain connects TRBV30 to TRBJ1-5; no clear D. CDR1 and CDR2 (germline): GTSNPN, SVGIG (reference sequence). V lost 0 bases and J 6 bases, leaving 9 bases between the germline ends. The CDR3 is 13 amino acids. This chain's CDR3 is CAWSVSSVQPQHF. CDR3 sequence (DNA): TGTGCCTGGAGTGTATCATCGGTTCAGCCCCAGCATTTT. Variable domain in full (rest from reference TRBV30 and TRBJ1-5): SQTIHQWPATLVQPVGSPLSLECTVEGTSNPNLYWYRQAAGRGLQLLFYSVGIGQISSEVPQNLSASRPQDRQFILSSKKLLLSDSGFYLCAWSVSSVQPQHFGDGTRLSIL.

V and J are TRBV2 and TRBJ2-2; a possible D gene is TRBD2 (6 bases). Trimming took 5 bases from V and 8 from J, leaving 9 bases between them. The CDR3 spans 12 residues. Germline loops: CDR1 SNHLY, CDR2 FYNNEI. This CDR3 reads CASSTREGELFF. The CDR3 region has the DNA TGTGCCAGCAGTACCCGGGAGGGGGAGCTGTTTTTT.

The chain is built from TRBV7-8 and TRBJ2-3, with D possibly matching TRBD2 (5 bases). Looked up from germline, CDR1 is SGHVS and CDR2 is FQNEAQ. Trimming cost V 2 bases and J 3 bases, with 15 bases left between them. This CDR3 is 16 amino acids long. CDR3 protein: CASSLILRVSTDTQYF. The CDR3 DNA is TGTGCCAGCAGCTTAATCTTGAGGGTTTCTACAGATACGCAGTATTTT.

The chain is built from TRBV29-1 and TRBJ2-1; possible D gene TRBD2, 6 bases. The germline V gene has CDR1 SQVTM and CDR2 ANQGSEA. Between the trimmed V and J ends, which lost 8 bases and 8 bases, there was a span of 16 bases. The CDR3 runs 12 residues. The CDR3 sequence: CSHGTPLDEQFF. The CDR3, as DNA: TGCAGCCACGGGACTCCCTTGGATGAGCAGTTCTTC.

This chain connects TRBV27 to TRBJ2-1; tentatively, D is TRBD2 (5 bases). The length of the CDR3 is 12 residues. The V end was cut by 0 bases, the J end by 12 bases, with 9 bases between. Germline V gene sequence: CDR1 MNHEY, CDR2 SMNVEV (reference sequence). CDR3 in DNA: TGTGCCAGCAGTTTATCGAGGGTTGGGCAGTTCTTC. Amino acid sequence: CASSLSRVGQFF.

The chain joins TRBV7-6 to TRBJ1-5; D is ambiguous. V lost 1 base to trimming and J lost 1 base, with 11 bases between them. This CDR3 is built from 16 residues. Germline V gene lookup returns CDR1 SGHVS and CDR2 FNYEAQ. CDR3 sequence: CASSLGNPGSNQPQHF. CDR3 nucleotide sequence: TGTGCCAGCAGCTTAGGCAACCCTGGCAGCAATCAGCCCCAGCATTTT. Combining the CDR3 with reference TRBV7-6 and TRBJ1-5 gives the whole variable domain GAGVSQSPRYKVTKRGQDVALRCDPISGHVSLYWYRQALGQGPEFLTYFNYEAQQDKSGLPNDRFSAERPEGSISTLTIQRTEQRDSAMYRCASSLGNPGSNQPQHFGDGTRLSIL.

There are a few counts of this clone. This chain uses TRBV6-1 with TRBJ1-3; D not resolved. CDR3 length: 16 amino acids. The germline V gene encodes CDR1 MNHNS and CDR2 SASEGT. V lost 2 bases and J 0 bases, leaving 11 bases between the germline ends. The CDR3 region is CASSEPGRSSGNTIYF. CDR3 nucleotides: TGTGCCAGCAGTGAACCAGGTCGGTCCTCTGGAAACACCATATATTTT.

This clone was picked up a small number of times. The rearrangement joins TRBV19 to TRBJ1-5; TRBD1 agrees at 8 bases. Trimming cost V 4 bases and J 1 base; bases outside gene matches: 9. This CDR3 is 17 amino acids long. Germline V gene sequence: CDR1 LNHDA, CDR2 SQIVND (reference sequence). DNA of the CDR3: TGTGCCAGTAGTACTCTTCTCAGGGGGCACAGCAATCAGCCCCAGCATTTT. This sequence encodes CASSTLLRGHSNQPQHF.

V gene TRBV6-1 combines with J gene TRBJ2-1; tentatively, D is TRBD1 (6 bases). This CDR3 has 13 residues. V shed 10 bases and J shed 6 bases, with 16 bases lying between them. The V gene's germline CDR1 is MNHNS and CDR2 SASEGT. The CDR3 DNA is TGTGCCACCCAGGACAGAGAGGTCAATGAGCAGTTCTTC. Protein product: CATQDREVNEQFF.

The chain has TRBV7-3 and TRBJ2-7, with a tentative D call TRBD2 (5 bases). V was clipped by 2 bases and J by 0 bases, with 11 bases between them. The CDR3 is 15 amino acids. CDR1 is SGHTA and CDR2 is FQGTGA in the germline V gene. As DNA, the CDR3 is TGTGCCAGCAGCTTAGAAGCGGTTATCTCCTACGAGCAGTACTTC. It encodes CASSLEAVISYEQYF.

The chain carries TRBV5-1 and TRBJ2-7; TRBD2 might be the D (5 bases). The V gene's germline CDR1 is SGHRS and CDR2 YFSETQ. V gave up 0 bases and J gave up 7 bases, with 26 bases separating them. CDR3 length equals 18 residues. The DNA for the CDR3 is TGCGCCAGCAGCTTGGAATTAACGGGGTTCGAGAGATCGGGAGAGCAGTACTTC. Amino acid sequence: CASSLELTGFERSGEQYF. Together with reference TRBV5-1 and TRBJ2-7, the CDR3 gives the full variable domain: KAGVTQTPRYLIKTRGQQVTLSCSPISGHRSVSWYQQTPGQGLQFLFEYFSETQRNKGNFPGRFSGRQFSNSRSEMNVSTLELGDSALYLCASSLELTGFERSGEQYFGPGTRLTVT.

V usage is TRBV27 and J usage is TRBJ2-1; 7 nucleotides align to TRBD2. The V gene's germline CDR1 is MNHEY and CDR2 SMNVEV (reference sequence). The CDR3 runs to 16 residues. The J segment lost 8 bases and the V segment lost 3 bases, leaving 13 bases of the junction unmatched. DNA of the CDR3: TGTGCCAGCAGTTTCCACTTAACGGGAGGTGGCTATGAGCAGTTCTTC. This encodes CASSFHLTGGGYEQFF.

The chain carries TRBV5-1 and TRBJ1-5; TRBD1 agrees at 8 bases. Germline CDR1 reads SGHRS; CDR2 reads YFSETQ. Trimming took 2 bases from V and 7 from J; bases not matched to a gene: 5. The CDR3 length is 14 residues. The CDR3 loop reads CASSLDGQGQPQHF. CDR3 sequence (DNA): TGCGCCAGCAGCTTAGACGGACAGGGCCAGCCCCAGCATTTT.